A selection of T cell receptor beta chains follows, all from one sample in a study of T cell repertoires in cytomegalovirus infection. No cognate antigen is known for these TCRs. A single record per CDR3 protein comes from TCRdb applying MiXCR to the reads. In the table there are 650,000 to 900,000 distinct CDR3 sequences, around a third of which are singletons. The sequencing used cultured CD8+ T cells from PBMCs, collected from culture after CMV antigen stimulation. These receptor sequences come from a human donor in good health (CMV status not recorded). Some clones in this sample may be carry-over from other donors' samples. The CDR3 runs from the conserved cysteine through the conserved F or W. The order of the fields is J gene, clone size, D gene, V gene, CDR3 protein, CDR3 DNA. A D gene is named only where the DNA matches it firmly. A row's size may be missing; if present it is once, few, many or a size class.

J gene: TRBJ2-5; clone size: few; D gene: TRBD1; V gene: TRBV19; CDR3 protein: CASSGQGGRETQYF; CDR3 DNA: TGTGCCAGTTCCGGACAGGGAGGAAGAGAGACCCAGTACTTC
J gene: TRBJ1-2; clone size: few; D gene: -; V gene: TRBV7-9; CDR3 protein: CASSLGPPGTNYGYTF; CDR3 DNA: TGTGCCAGCAGCTTAGGCCCTCCCGGCACTAACTATGGCTACACCTTC
J gene: TRBJ1-6; clone size: many; D gene: -; V gene: TRBV12-3/TRBV12-4; CDR3 protein: CASSFRSSPLHF; CDR3 DNA: TGTGCCAGCAGTTTCCGGTCATCACCCCTCCACTTT
J gene: TRBJ1-4; clone size: few; D gene: TRBD1; V gene: TRBV29-1; CDR3 protein: CSVAGGEKLFF; CDR3 DNA: TGCAGCGTTGCAGGGGGGGAAAAACTGTTTTTT
J gene: TRBJ1-6; clone size: few; D gene: TRBD1; V gene: TRBV11-3; CDR3 protein: CASSRDRNNSPLHF; CDR3 DNA: TGTGCCAGCAGTCGGGACAGGAATAATTCACCCCTCCACTTT
J gene: TRBJ2-5; clone size: -; D gene: -; V gene: TRBV7-6; CDR3 protein: CASSLGWQGSVQETQYF; CDR3 DNA: TGTGCCAGCAGCTTAGGCTGGCAGGGGTCTGTTCAAGAGACCCAGTACTTC
J gene: TRBJ1-2; clone size: once; D gene: -; V gene: TRBV11-2; CDR3 protein: CATYGGGQPRTSYGYTF; CDR3 DNA: TGTGCCACCTATGGCGGTGGACAGCCGCGGACCTCCTATGGCTACACCTTC
J gene: TRBJ1-2; clone size: many; D gene: -; V gene: TRBV18; CDR3 protein: CASSPWTEPNYGYTF; CDR3 DNA: TGTGCCAGCTCACCATGGACAGAGCCCAACTATGGCTACACCTTC
J gene: TRBJ1-2; clone size: -; D gene: TRBD1; V gene: TRBV27; CDR3 protein: CASTSIGTGDGYTF; CDR3 DNA: TGTGCCAGCACCTCGATTGGGACAGGGGACGGCTACACCTTC
J gene: TRBJ2-3; clone size: once; D gene: TRBD1; V gene: TRBV20-1; CDR3 protein: CSARDNRGTTDTQYF; CDR3 DNA: TGCAGTGCTAGAGATAACAGGGGAACCACAGATACGCAGTATTTT
J gene: TRBJ1-1; clone size: many; D gene: -; V gene: TRBV7-9; CDR3 protein: CASSLVGVRGTEAFF; CDR3 DNA: TGTGCCAGCAGCTTAGTCGGCGTGAGGGGAACTGAAGCTTTCTTT
J gene: TRBJ2-3; clone size: few; D gene: -; V gene: TRBV10-3; CDR3 protein: CAISDLDSPSTDTQYF; CDR3 DNA: TGTGCCATCAGTGATCTAGACAGCCCTAGCACAGATACGCAGTATTTT
J gene: TRBJ1-2; clone size: -; D gene: -; V gene: TRBV29-1; CDR3 protein: CSVLGELGADLEWGYTF; CDR3 DNA: TGCAGCGTCCTCGGCGAGCTAGGAGCCGACCTGGAATGGGGCTACACCTTC
J gene: TRBJ1-1; clone size: -; D gene: -; V gene: TRBV6-6; CDR3 protein: CASSYIQGGNTEAFF; CDR3 DNA: TGTGCCAGCAGTTACATCCAGGGTGGGAACACTGAAGCTTTCTTT
J gene: TRBJ1-4; clone size: -; D gene: -; V gene: TRBV7-8; CDR3 protein: CASSPLDRREESNEKLFF; CDR3 DNA: TGTGCCAGCAGCCCGCTGGACAGAAGGGAGGAATCTAATGAAAAACTGTTTTTT
J gene: TRBJ2-1; clone size: few; D gene: -; V gene: TRBV11-1; CDR3 protein: CASSSGLQNNEQFF; CDR3 DNA: TGTGCCAGCAGCTCAGGACTACAGAACAATGAGCAGTTCTTC
J gene: TRBJ2-6; clone size: -; D gene: -; V gene: TRBV10-3; CDR3 protein: CAIRVFSGANVLTF; CDR3 DNA: TGTGCCATCAGGGTGTTCTCTGGGGCCAACGTCCTGACTTTC
J gene: TRBJ2-5; clone size: -; D gene: TRBD2; V gene: TRBV6-6; CDR3 protein: CASSYRASGQETQYF; CDR3 DNA: TGTGCCAGCAGTTATCGGGCTAGCGGGCAAGAGACCCAGTACTTC
J gene: TRBJ1-2; clone size: few; D gene: TRBD1; V gene: TRBV29-1; CDR3 protein: CSGTQGAAYGYTF; CDR3 DNA: TGCAGCGGGACGCAGGGGGCGGCCTATGGCTACACCTTC
J gene: TRBJ2-1; clone size: -; D gene: -; V gene: TRBV6-5; CDR3 protein: CAGSYSDEQFF; CDR3 DNA: TGTGCCGGCAGTTACTCAGATGAGCAGTTCTTC
J gene: TRBJ1-1; clone size: -; D gene: -; V gene: TRBV7-8; CDR3 protein: CASSLQFGDTEAFF; CDR3 DNA: TGTGCCAGCAGCTTACAGTTTGGGGACACTGAAGCTTTCTTT
J gene: TRBJ1-4; clone size: many; D gene: TRBD1; V gene: TRBV7-6; CDR3 protein: CASSSNRGLQPNEKLFF; CDR3 DNA: TGTGCCAGCAGTTCTAACAGGGGCCTACAACCGAATGAAAAACTGTTTTTT
J gene: TRBJ2-3; clone size: few; D gene: TRBD2; V gene: TRBV7-2; CDR3 protein: CASSLRLAGAGDTQYF; CDR3 DNA: TGTGCCAGCAGCCTTAGACTAGCGGGGGCCGGGGATACGCAGTATTTT
J gene: TRBJ2-5; clone size: many; D gene: -; V gene: TRBV7-8; CDR3 protein: CASSLLGGEASGTQYF; CDR3 DNA: TGTGCCAGCAGCTTACTCGGCGGTGAGGCCTCCGGGACCCAGTACTTC
J gene: TRBJ2-7; clone size: few; D gene: -; V gene: TRBV27; CDR3 protein: CASTQVGLGIYEQYF; CDR3 DNA: TGTGCCAGCACCCAAGTGGGGTTAGGTATCTACGAGCAGTACTTC
J gene: TRBJ2-5; clone size: -; D gene: -; V gene: TRBV2; CDR3 protein: CASSDRGWETQYF; CDR3 DNA: TGTGCCAGCAGTGATAGGGGCTGGGAGACCCAGTACTTC
J gene: TRBJ1-3; clone size: few; D gene: -; V gene: TRBV7-6; CDR3 protein: CASSLAHSGNTIYF; CDR3 DNA: TGTGCCAGCAGCTTAGCACACTCTGGAAACACCATATATTTT
J gene: TRBJ1-5; clone size: -; D gene: -; V gene: TRBV19; CDR3 protein: CASSIGQDFNQPQHF; CDR3 DNA: TGTGCCAGTAGTATAGGGCAGGATTTCAATCAGCCCCAGCATTTT
J gene: TRBJ2-1; clone size: -; D gene: TRBD2; V gene: TRBV20-1; CDR3 protein: CSAREGRGGSEQFF; CDR3 DNA: TGCAGTGCTAGAGAGGGGCGGGGGGGCAGTGAGCAGTTCTTC
J gene: TRBJ2-7; clone size: -; D gene: -; V gene: TRBV7-9; CDR3 protein: CASSAKSSYEQYF; CDR3 DNA: TGTGCCAGCAGCGCGAAGAGCTCCTACGAGCAGTACTTC
J gene: TRBJ2-3; clone size: many; D gene: TRBD2; V gene: TRBV7-2; CDR3 protein: CASSLVWRGVTDTQYF; CDR3 DNA: TGTGCCAGCAGCTTAGTGTGGCGGGGGGTCACAGATACGCAGTATTTT
J gene: TRBJ2-1; clone size: few; D gene: -; V gene: TRBV6-2/TRBV6-3; CDR3 protein: CASRSRGSSYNEQFF; CDR3 DNA: TGTGCCAGCCGTTCAAGGGGAAGCTCCTACAATGAGCAGTTCTTC
J gene: TRBJ2-1; clone size: few; D gene: TRBD1; V gene: TRBV19; CDR3 protein: CASSHATGLAYNEQFF; CDR3 DNA: TGTGCCAGTAGTCACGCGACAGGGCTGGCCTACAATGAGCAGTTCTTC
J gene: TRBJ1-2; clone size: -; D gene: -; V gene: TRBV12-5; CDR3 protein: CASGLADLSGATNYGYTF; CDR3 DNA: TGTGCTAGTGGTTTGGCAGATTTGTCGGGGGCTACTAACTATGGCTACACCTTC
J gene: TRBJ2-1; clone size: many; D gene: -; V gene: TRBV7-6; CDR3 protein: CASSSIDRRRTLYNEQFF; CDR3 DNA: TGTGCCAGCAGCTCCATTGACAGGCGTCGTACCCTCTACAATGAGCAGTTCTTC
J gene: TRBJ2-3; clone size: -; D gene: -; V gene: TRBV5-4; CDR3 protein: CASSDRAPSTDTQYF; CDR3 DNA: TGTGCCAGCAGCGACCGGGCCCCTAGCACAGATACGCAGTATTTT
J gene: TRBJ1-4; clone size: -; D gene: -; V gene: TRBV7-6; CDR3 protein: CASSKNQGSEKLFF; CDR3 DNA: TGTGCCAGCAGCAAAAATCAGGGAAGTGAAAAACTGTTTTTT
J gene: TRBJ2-5; clone size: -; D gene: -; V gene: TRBV7-3; CDR3 protein: CASSLVGSAYQETQYF; CDR3 DNA: TGTGCCAGCAGCTTAGTCGGGTCCGCGTACCAAGAGACCCAGTACTTC
J gene: TRBJ1-5; clone size: -; D gene: -; V gene: TRBV4-1; CDR3 protein: CASSQDWRDSNQPQHF; CDR3 DNA: TGCGCCAGCAGCCAAGATTGGAGAGATAGCAATCAGCCCCAGCATTTT
J gene: TRBJ2-2; clone size: few; D gene: -; V gene: TRBV4-3; CDR3 protein: CASRLLGTGELFF; CDR3 DNA: TGCGCCAGCAGGTTACTGGGCACCGGGGAGCTGTTTTTT
J gene: TRBJ1-5; clone size: few; D gene: TRBD1; V gene: TRBV4-1; CDR3 protein: CASSSGQVDNQPQHF; CDR3 DNA: TGCGCCAGCAGCTCCGGACAGGTTGACAATCAGCCCCAGCATTTT
J gene: TRBJ2-2; clone size: -; D gene: -; V gene: TRBV19; CDR3 protein: CASSIAYTGELFF; CDR3 DNA: TGTGCCAGTAGTATAGCCTACACCGGGGAGCTGTTTTTT
J gene: TRBJ1-5; clone size: -; D gene: -; V gene: TRBV12-3/TRBV12-4; CDR3 protein: CASSLRLGEQPQHF; CDR3 DNA: TGTGCCAGCAGTTTACGTCTTGGGGAGCAGCCCCAGCATTTT
J gene: TRBJ2-1; clone size: few; D gene: -; V gene: TRBV7-9; CDR3 protein: CASRPTDNEQFF; CDR3 DNA: TGTGCCAGCAGACCGACCGATAATGAGCAGTTCTTC
J gene: TRBJ1-4; clone size: -; D gene: -; V gene: TRBV7-2; CDR3 protein: CASTSGREVEKLFF; CDR3 DNA: TGTGCCAGCACCTCAGGGAGGGAGGTTGAAAAACTGTTTTTT
J gene: TRBJ2-5; clone size: many; D gene: TRBD2; V gene: TRBV7-8; CDR3 protein: CASSLGLADGWQETQYF; CDR3 DNA: TGTGCCAGCAGCCTAGGACTAGCCGATGGGTGGCAAGAGACCCAGTACTTC
J gene: TRBJ2-2; clone size: -; D gene: -; V gene: TRBV29-1; CDR3 protein: CSVGDWGNTGELFF; CDR3 DNA: TGCAGCGTTGGGGACTGGGGTAACACCGGGGAGCTGTTTTTT
J gene: TRBJ2-5; clone size: few; D gene: TRBD2; V gene: TRBV12-3/TRBV12-4; CDR3 protein: CASSFDREVTSGHQETQYF; CDR3 DNA: TGTGCCAGCAGTTTTGACCGGGAGGTGACTAGCGGCCATCAAGAGACCCAGTACTTC
J gene: TRBJ1-5; clone size: many; D gene: -; V gene: TRBV6-2/TRBV6-3; CDR3 protein: CASSYNRINQPQHF; CDR3 DNA: TGTGCCAGCAGTTACAACAGGATCAATCAGCCCCAGCATTTT
J gene: TRBJ2-3; clone size: -; D gene: TRBD2; V gene: TRBV10-3; CDR3 protein: CATRGLAGAISTDTQYF; CDR3 DNA: TGTGCCACCAGGGGACTAGCGGGGGCGATTAGCACAGATACGCAGTATTTT
J gene: TRBJ1-3; clone size: -; D gene: -; V gene: TRBV7-8; CDR3 protein: CASSLDRDGGNTIYF; CDR3 DNA: TGTGCCAGCAGCTTGGACCGGGACGGTGGAAACACCATATATTTT
J gene: TRBJ2-1; clone size: few; D gene: -; V gene: TRBV10-3; CDR3 protein: CAISTQALDNEQFF; CDR3 DNA: TGTGCCATCAGTACACAGGCTCTCGACAATGAGCAGTTCTTC
J gene: TRBJ1-2; clone size: few; D gene: TRBD1; V gene: TRBV2; CDR3 protein: CASSPIDRESYGYTF; CDR3 DNA: TGTGCCAGCAGCCCGATTGACAGGGAGTCCTATGGCTACACCTTC